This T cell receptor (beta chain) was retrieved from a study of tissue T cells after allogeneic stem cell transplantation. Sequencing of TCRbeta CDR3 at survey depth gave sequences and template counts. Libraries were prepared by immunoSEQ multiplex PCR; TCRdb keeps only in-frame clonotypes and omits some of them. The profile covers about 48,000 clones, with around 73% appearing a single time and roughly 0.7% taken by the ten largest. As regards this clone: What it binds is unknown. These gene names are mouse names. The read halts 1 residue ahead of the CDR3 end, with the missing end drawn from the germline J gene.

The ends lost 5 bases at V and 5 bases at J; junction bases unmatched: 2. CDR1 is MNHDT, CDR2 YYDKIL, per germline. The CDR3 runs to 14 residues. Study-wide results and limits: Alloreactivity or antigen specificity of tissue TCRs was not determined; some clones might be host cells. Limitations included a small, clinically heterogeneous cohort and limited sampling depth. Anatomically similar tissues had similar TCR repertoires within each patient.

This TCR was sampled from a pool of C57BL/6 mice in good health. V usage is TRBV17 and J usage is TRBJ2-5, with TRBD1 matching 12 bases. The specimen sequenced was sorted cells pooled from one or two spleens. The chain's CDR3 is CASSEGQGADTQYF. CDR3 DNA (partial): TGTGCTAGCAGTGAGGGACAGGGGGCAGACACCCAGTAC.